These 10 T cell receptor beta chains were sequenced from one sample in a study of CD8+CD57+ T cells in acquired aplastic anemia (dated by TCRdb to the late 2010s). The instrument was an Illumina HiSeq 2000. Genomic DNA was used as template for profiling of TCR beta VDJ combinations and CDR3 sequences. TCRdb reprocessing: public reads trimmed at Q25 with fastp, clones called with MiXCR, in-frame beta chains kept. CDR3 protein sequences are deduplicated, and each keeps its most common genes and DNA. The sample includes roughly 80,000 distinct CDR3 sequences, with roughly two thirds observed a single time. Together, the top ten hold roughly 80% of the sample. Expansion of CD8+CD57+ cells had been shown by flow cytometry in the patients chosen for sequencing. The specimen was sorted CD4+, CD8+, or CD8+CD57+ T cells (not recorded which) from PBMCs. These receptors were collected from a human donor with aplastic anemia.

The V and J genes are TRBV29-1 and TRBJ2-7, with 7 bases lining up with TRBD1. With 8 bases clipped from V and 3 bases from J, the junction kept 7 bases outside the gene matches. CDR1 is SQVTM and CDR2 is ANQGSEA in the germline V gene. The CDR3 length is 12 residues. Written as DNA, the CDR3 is TGCAGCTGTCGACAGGGAATCTACGAGCAGTACTTC. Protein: CSCRQGIYEQYF.

Here the CDR3 reads CATSRVSGGGYNEQFF. CDR3 DNA: TGTGCCACCAGCAGAGTTTCAGGGGGCGGCTACAATGAGCAGTTCTTC. The rearrangement joins TRBV15 to TRBJ2-1, with 8 nucleotides matching TRBD1. The V segment lost 1 base and the J segment 3 bases; nucleotides outside the gene matches: 5. CDR1 is LNHNV and CDR2 is YYDKDF in the germline V gene (reference sequence). The CDR3 consists of 16 residues.

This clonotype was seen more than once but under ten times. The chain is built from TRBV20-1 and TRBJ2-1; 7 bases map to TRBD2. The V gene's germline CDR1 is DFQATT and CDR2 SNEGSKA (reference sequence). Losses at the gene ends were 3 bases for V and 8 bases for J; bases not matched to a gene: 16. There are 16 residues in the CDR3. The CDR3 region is CSARGLGGGGLDEQFF. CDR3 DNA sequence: TGCAGTGCTAGGGGCCTGGGGGGGGGAGGTTTGGATGAGCAGTTCTTC.

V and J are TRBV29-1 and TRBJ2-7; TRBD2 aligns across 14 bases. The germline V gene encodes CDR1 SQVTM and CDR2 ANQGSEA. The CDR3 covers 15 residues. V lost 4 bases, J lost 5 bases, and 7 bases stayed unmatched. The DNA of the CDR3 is TGCAGCGTTGGGGTCGGACTAGCGGGGGGAAACGAGCAGTACTTC. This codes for CSVGVGLAGGNEQYF.

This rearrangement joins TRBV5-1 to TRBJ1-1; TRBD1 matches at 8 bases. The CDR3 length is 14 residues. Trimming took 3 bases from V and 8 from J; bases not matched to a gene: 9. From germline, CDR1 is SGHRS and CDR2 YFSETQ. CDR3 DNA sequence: TGCGCCAGCAGCTCCCCGGGACAGGAGATAGAAGCTTTCTTT. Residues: CASSSPGQEIEAFF.

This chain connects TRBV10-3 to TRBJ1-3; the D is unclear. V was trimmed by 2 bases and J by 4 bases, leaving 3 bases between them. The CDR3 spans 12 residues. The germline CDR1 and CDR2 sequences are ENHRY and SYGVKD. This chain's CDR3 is CAISEIGNTIYF. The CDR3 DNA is TGTGCCATCAGTGAGATCGGAAACACCATATATTTT.

CDR3 in DNA: TGCGCCAGCAGCCAGGACTCTGGGGCCAACGTCCTGACTTTC. Encoded protein: CASSQDSGANVLTF. This chain uses TRBV5-1 with TRBJ2-6; D remains ambiguous. This CDR3 is built from 14 residues. Germline V gene lookup returns CDR1 SGHRS and CDR2 YFSETQ. V lost 4 bases and J 0 bases, leaving 5 bases between the germline ends.

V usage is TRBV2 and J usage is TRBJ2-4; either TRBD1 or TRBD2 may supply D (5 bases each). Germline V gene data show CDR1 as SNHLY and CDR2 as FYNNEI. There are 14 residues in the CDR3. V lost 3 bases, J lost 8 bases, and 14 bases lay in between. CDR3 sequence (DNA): TGTGCCAGCAGTGACGGGGCAGGATGGGACATTCAGTACTTC. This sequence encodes CASSDGAGWDIQYF. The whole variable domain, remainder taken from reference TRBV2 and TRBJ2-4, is EPEVTQTPSHQVTQMGQEVILRCVPISNHLYFYWYRQILGQKVEFLVSFYNNEISEKSEIFDDQFSVERPDGSNFTLKIRSTKLEDSAMYFCASSDGAGWDIQYFGAGTRLSVL.

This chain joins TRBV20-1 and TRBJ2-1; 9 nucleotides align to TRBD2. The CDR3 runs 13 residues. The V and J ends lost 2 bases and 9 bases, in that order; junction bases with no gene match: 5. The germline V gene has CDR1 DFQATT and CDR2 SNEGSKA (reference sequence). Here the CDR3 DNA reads TGCAGTGCTAGAAATAGCGGGAGCTCTGAGCAGTTCTTC. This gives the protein CSARNSGSSEQFF.

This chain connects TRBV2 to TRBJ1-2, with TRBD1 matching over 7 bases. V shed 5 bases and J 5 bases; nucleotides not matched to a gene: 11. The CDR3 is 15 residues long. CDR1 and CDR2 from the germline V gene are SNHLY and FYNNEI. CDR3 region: CASSISGTASYGYTF. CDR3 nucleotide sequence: TGTGCCAGCAGTATTTCCGGGACAGCCTCTTATGGCTACACCTTC.